This T cell receptor beta chain was retrieved from a study of tumor and adjacent non-tumor tissue in lung cancer. Study-wide results and limits: In normal lung, the top 100 clones were significantly more dominant than in tumor. Tumor tissue had significantly higher TCR diversity than normal lung. Tumor TCR diversity, when higher, was linked to shorter survival.

The template was RNA from unsorted bulk tissue. This clonotype was seen many times. Antigen: not known. Three rounds of nested PCR, following a modified ARM-PCR protocol, produced the TCRbeta library. One entry per CDR3 protein, called by TCRdb with MiXCR from the multiplex PCR reads. The sample contains 100,000 to 150,000 distinct CDR3 sequences, 66% of which appear only once. The sequenced sample consisted of lung tumor tissue. The receptor comes from a man aged 30-40 years with non-small cell lung cancer.

CDR3 in DNA: TGTGCCACCAGTGGAGCGGGGGAGGAGACCCAGTACTTC. This encodes CATSGAGEETQYF. The V and J genes are TRBV24-1 and TRBJ2-5; 8 bases align to TRBD2. CDR1 KGHDR and CDR2 SFDVKD come from the germline V gene. V lost 5 bases and J lost 5; bases outside the gene matches: 3. The CDR3 covers 13 residues.